The 20 T cell receptor beta chains below all came from one sample that was sequenced in a study of shared clonotypes between healthy human individuals. The protocol was immunoSEQ multiplex PCR, while the TCRdb copy is restricted to in-frame clones and leaves out a portion. The sample lists roughly 2.1 million clones; 93% were seen once. CD45RO negativity and positive selection for CCR7 defined naive CD8 cells, a population that excluded terminally differentiated effector memory CD45RA+ cells. Sequences were obtained from naive CD8+ T cells from PBMCs. Source of these receptors: a man in his late teens or twenties in good health. Some clones in this sample may be carry-over from other donors' samples.

The rearrangement uses TRBV19 and TRBJ2-7; TRBD1 matches 11 bases. Germline V CDR1 and CDR2: LNHDA, SQIVND (reference sequence). V dropped 5 bases and J dropped 5; count of bases not matched to a gene: 5. The CDR3 runs to 14 residues. CDR3 in DNA: TGTGCCAGTAGTTGGGGACAGGGGGTCCACGAGCAGTACTTC. This encodes CASSWGQGVHEQYF.

This rearrangement joins TRBV6-5 to TRBJ2-7; a weak D match, TRBD1 (6 bases). V lost 0 bases to trimming and J lost 3 bases, with 15 bases between them. Germline V lookup: CDR1 MNHEY, CDR2 SVGAGI. The CDR3 covers 16 residues. Here the CDR3 DNA reads TGTGCCAGCAGTTACTCGAGTGGGGAAGGGGGCTACGAGCAGTACTTC. Translating it yields CASSYSSGEGGYEQYF.

This clone was counted a few times. This chain links TRBV29-1 with TRBJ2-2; D not resolved. CDR1 and CDR2 from the germline V gene are SQVTM and ANQGSEA. V was cut by 5 bases and J by 1 base, with 11 bases left in between. CDR3 size: 14 residues. CDR3 sequence: CSVSSWENTGELFF. The CDR3 DNA sequence: TGCAGCGTTTCCTCCTGGGAGAACACCGGGGAGCTGTTTTTT.

The genes are TRBV7-9 and TRBJ1-2, with a possible D match to TRBD1 (6 bases). The CDR3 length is 15 residues. CDR1 is SEHNR, CDR2 FQNEAQ, per germline (reference sequence). The V end lost 1 base, the J end lost 1 base, and 10 bases lay between the germline ends. The CDR3 nucleotides read TGTGCCAGCAGCTTAGAGGGACATGTTAACTATGGCTACACCTTC. It encodes CASSLEGHVNYGYTF. Together with reference TRBV7-9 and TRBJ1-2, the CDR3 gives the full variable domain: DTGVSQNPRHKITKRGQNVTFRCDPISEHNRLYWYRQTLGQGPEFLTYFQNEAQLEKSRLLSDRFSAERPKGSFSTLEIQRTEQGDSAMYLCASSLEGHVNYGYTFGSGTRLTVV.

The V call is TRBV6-1, the J call TRBJ2-7, with D tentatively TRBD1 or TRBD2 (5 bases each). This CDR3 region has 14 residues. The V end lost 1 base, the J end lost 2 bases, and 9 bases lay between the germline ends. CDR1 and CDR2 from the germline V gene are MNHNS and SASEGT. The CDR3 nucleotides read TGTGCCAGCAGTGAAGGGGACGGCACCTACGAGCAGTACTTC. Translating it yields CASSEGDGTYEQYF.

CDR3 in amino acids: CASSLDGHSYEQYF. DNA for the CDR3: TGTGCCAGCAGCTTAGACGGACACTCATACGAGCAGTACTTC. The rearrangement uses TRBV5-6 and TRBJ2-5; D perhaps matches TRBD1 (5 bases). The DNA end is more similar to TRBJ2-7, so the J call may be wrong. CDR1 is SGHDT, CDR2 YYEEEE, per germline. This CDR3 is built from 14 residues.

V and J are TRBV4-2 and TRBJ1-2, with 7 nucleotides matching TRBD1. The germline gives CDR1 LGHNA, CDR2 YNFKEQ. The ends lost 0 bases at V and 7 bases at J; junction bases unmatched: 14. The CDR3 has 17 residues. CDR3 in amino acids: CASSQEKTGVIGGGYTF. The CDR3 DNA is TGTGCCAGCAGCCAAGAAAAAACAGGGGTCATAGGAGGTGGCTACACCTTC.

V and J are TRBV9 and TRBJ2-1; 12 bases are a match to TRBD2. CDR1 and CDR2 (germline): SGDLS, YYNGEE. The CDR3 is 15 residues long. Trimming took 3 bases from V and 5 from J; bases not matched to a gene: 3. The CDR3 coding sequence is TGTGCCAGCAGCGCTAGCGGGAGGGACCACAATGAGCAGTTCTTC. Translation gives CASSASGRDHNEQFF.

The chain uses TRBV7-9 and TRBJ2-7; D call uncertain. V lost 5 bases to trimming and J lost 4 bases, with 18 bases between them. This CDR3 spans 15 amino acids. From germline, CDR1 is SEHNR and CDR2 FQNEAQ (reference sequence). The CDR3 reads CASSQEPDGLYEQYF. DNA of the CDR3: TGTGCCAGCAGCCAGGAGCCGGACGGATTATACGAGCAGTACTTC.

The rearrangement uses TRBV4-3 and TRBJ2-7; D not certain. Trimming stripped 0 bases from V and 4 bases from J, with 13 bases between. The CDR3 consists of 15 residues. Germline CDR1 is LGHNA and CDR2 is YSLEER. Here the CDR3 reads CASSQDASWGYEQYF. CDR3 coding DNA: TGCGCCAGCAGCCAAGACGCGTCGTGGGGTTACGAGCAGTACTTC.

The chain has TRBV9 and TRBJ1-2; D is uncertain. The V end lost 3 bases, the J end lost 0 bases, and 12 bases lay between the germline ends. This CDR3 contains 15 residues. Per the germline V gene, CDR1 is SGDLS and CDR2 is YYNGEE. The CDR3 DNA follows: TGTGCCAGCAGCGAGGCGACATTATCTAACTATGGCTACACCTTC. This sequence encodes CASSEATLSNYGYTF.

This clone was seen just once. The V call is TRBV4-2, the J call TRBJ2-7; no clear D. Germline V lookup: CDR1 LGHNA, CDR2 YNFKEQ. The V and J ends lost 2 bases and 6 bases respectively, with 8 bases between them. The CDR3 runs to 12 residues. The CDR3 nucleotides are TGTGCCAGCAGCCAACCTGGGCCCGAGCAGTACTTC. Protein product: CASSQPGPEQYF.

About this clone: This CDR3 is also generated by other DNA sequences in the sample. J is TRBJ2-7 and V is TRBV9; 10 positions match TRBD2. The germline gives CDR1 SGDLS, CDR2 YYNGEE. CDR3 length equals 15 residues. Losses at the gene ends were 0 bases for V and 4 bases for J; bases not matched to a gene: 4. The CDR3 protein is CASSVAGTSDYEQYF. The CDR3 DNA follows: TGTGCCAGCAGCGTAGCCGGGACTAGCGATTACGAGCAGTACTTC.

Details on this clone: The sample has other DNA sequences that encode this CDR3 too. The chain has TRBV10-3 and TRBJ2-7, with D hard to call. The germline gives CDR1 ENHRY, CDR2 SYGVKD. The CDR3 is 11 amino acids. V was trimmed by 6 bases and J by 4 bases, leaving 7 bases between them. The CDR3, as DNA: TGTGCCATCAGCTCCGAATACGAGCAGTACTTC. Amino acid sequence: CAISSEYEQYF.

The table lists this clone with a count of one. This rearrangement joins TRBV7-9 to TRBJ2-7, with D uncertain. The CDR3 extends over 14 amino acids. CDR1 and CDR2 (germline): SEHNR, FQNEAQ (reference sequence). V dropped 3 bases and J dropped 5 bases, with 14 bases sitting between them. CDR3 region: CASSLGSLEHEQYF. In DNA form, the CDR3 reads TGTGCCAGCAGCTTGGGATCCCTGGAACACGAGCAGTACTTC.

For this clone: At one boundary the junction diverges from the germline segment, which might be a read error. The chain uses TRBV7-2 and TRBJ2-7, with 14 positions matching TRBD2. The CDR3 consists of 13 residues. The germline CDR1 and CDR2 sequences are SGHTA and FQGNSA. The CDR3 loop is CASSPGLAGGADF. The CDR3 DNA is TGTGCCAGCAGCCCCGGACTAGCGGGAGGTGCCGACTTC. Full variable domain (rest looked up from reference TRBV7-2 and TRBJ2-7): GAGVSQSPSNKVTEKGKDVELRCDPISGHTALYWYRQSLGQGLEFLIYFQGNSAPDKSGLPSDRFSAERTGGSVSTLTIQRTQQEDSAVYLCASSPGLAGGADFGPGTRLTVT.

The rearrangement uses TRBV5-1 and TRBJ2-1; 12 bases fit TRBD2. CDR1 and CDR2 from the germline V gene are SGHRS and YFSETQ. J gave up 7 bases and V 1 base, and 3 bases lay outside the gene matches. The CDR3 extends over 15 amino acids. CDR3 loop: CASSLRTSGMNEQFF. The CDR3 DNA is TGCGCCAGCAGCTTGAGGACTAGCGGGATGAATGAGCAGTTCTTC.

Notes on this clone: At one boundary the junction diverges from the germline segment, which might be a read error. The V gene is TRBV15, the J gene TRBJ1-4, with no clear D. CDR3 length equals 15 residues. Germline V lookup: CDR1 LNHNV, CDR2 YYDKDF (reference sequence). The CDR3: CATSTSGLPTAVRVF. CDR3 nucleotides: TGTGCCACCAGCACCTCCGGGCTCCCCACGGCGGTTCGGGTCTTT.

Concerning this clone: This same CDR3 is encoded by further DNA sequences in the sample. CDR3 loop: CASSWGPNYEQYF. In DNA form, the CDR3 reads TGTGCCAGCAGCTGGGGACCGAACTACGAGCAGTACTTC. The chain has TRBV27 and TRBJ2-7; D possibly uses TRBD1 or TRBD2 (5 bases each). With 6 bases removed from V and 3 bases from J, the gap between germline ends came to 12 bases. Germline V gene lookup returns CDR1 MNHEY and CDR2 SMNVEV (reference sequence). CDR3 length: 13 amino acids.

This clone has a single count. The chain couples TRBV14 to TRBJ1-4; no firm D call. The germline V gene has CDR1 SGHDN and CDR2 FVKESK. This CDR3 region has 14 residues. Deletions cut 4 bases from V and 7 bases from J, with 13 bases between. CDR3 in amino acids: CASSPLLDLEKLFF. The CDR3 bases are TGTGCCAGCAGCCCTCTCCTGGACCTTGAAAAACTGTTTTTT. The variable domain in full, with the rest retrieved from reference TRBV14 and TRBJ1-4, is EAGVTQFPSHSVIEKGQTVTLRCDPISGHDNLYWYRRVMGKEIKFLLHFVKESKQDESGMPNNRFLAERTGGTYSTLKVQPAELEDSGVYFCASSPLLDLEKLFFGSGTQLSVL.